The 31 T cell receptor beta chains below all came from one sample that was sequenced in a study of blood T cell repertoires in COVID-19. Libraries were prepared by immunoSEQ multiplex PCR; TCRdb keeps only in-frame clonotypes and omits some of them. The table has roughly 43,000 clones, 88% seen once; the top ten hold nearly 5%. Sample: peripheral blood. These receptors were obtained from a human donor in a cohort sampled during active COVID-19.

This clone was recorded once. This chain joins TRBV28 and TRBJ2-7; 9 nucleotides agree with TRBD1. The V gene's germline CDR1 is MDHEN and CDR2 SYDVKM. CDR3 length: 13 residues. The ends lost 6 bases at V and 1 base at J; junction bases unmatched: 1. This CDR3 is CASRGQGSYEQYF. The CDR3 DNA follows: TGTGCCAGCAGGGGACAGGGATCCTACGAGCAGTACTTC. The full variable domain, its missing parts supplied by reference TRBV28 and TRBJ2-7, is DVKVTQSSRYLVKRTGEKVFLECVQDMDHENMFWYRQDPGLGLRLIYFSYDVKMKEKGDIPEGYSVSREKKERFSLILESASTNQTSMYLCASRGQGSYEQYFGPGTRLTVT.

This sequence joins TRBV13 and TRBJ2-6; D possibly corresponds to TRBD1 (5 bases). The V gene lost 6 bases and the J gene lost 0 bases, with 9 bases spanning the gap. CDR1 is PRHDT, CDR2 FYEKMQ, per germline (reference sequence). This CDR3 contains 15 residues. CDR3 amino acids: CASSTGYSGANVLTF. CDR3 coding DNA: TGTGCCAGCAGTACAGGCTACTCTGGGGCCAACGTCCTGACTTTC.

The rearrangement links TRBV7-9 to TRBJ2-1; 10 bases agree with TRBD2. Germline V gene data show CDR1 as SEHNR and CDR2 as FQNEAQ (reference sequence). The CDR3 runs to 16 residues. Trimming removed 5 bases from V and 9 bases from J; junction bases left unmatched: 13. The CDR3 DNA reads TGTGCCAGCAGCGGAGGAGCTAGCGGGAGAATTTTTGAGCAGTTCTTC. Translated, it gives CASSGGASGRIFEQFF.

V usage is TRBV28 and J usage is TRBJ2-1; 10 bases fit TRBD2. Germline V CDR1 and CDR2: MDHEN, SYDVKM. This CDR3 has 18 residues. V was pared by 1 base and J by 0 bases, with 6 bases of the junction left unmatched. The CDR3 nucleotides read TGTGCCAGCAGTTTATCCCGGACTAGCGGAGACTCCTACAATGAGCAGTTCTTC. Translated: CASSLSRTSGDSYNEQFF.

The chain links TRBV10-3 to TRBJ1-2, with TRBD1 as a possible D gene (5 bases). The V gene's germline CDR1 is ENHRY and CDR2 SYGVKD. The CDR3 loop spans 17 amino acids. Trimming left V 0 bases short and J 1 base short, with 15 bases between. The CDR3 DNA reads as TGTGCCATCAGTGAGTCGAGGTGGGGCGACGGTAACTATGGCTACACCTTC. This encodes CAISESRWGDGNYGYTF.

The rearrangement joins TRBV12-3 or TRBV12-4 to TRBJ2-3, with D unresolved. V shed 6 bases and J shed 6 bases, with 7 bases lying between them. This CDR3 spans 11 amino acids. The CDR3 region has the DNA TGTGCCAGCAGAATAGAGGATACGCAGTATTTT. Translating it yields CASRIEDTQYF.

Remarks on this clone: A read error may account for a junction end that differs from germline. J is TRBJ2-1 and V is TRBV7-7; tentative D call: TRBD1 (6 bases). Germline loops: CDR1 SSHAT, CDR2 FNYEAQ (reference sequence). The CDR3 totals 13 residues. The CDR3 DNA reads as TGTGCTAGCAGCCAAGGACAGCCCGGTGAGCAGTTCTTC. Its translation: CASSQGQPGEQFF.

J is TRBJ2-7 and V is TRBV3-1 (or the pseudogene TRBV3-2), with D tentatively TRBD2 (5 bases). Germline V lookup: CDR1 LGHDT, CDR2 YNNKEL (reference sequence). The V end was cut by 4 bases, the J end by 2 bases, with 15 bases between. This CDR3 is built from 15 residues. The DNA for the CDR3 is TGTGCCAGCAGCCGCGTGCAAGGACTCCCCTACGAGCAGTACTTC. Translating it yields CASSRVQGLPYEQYF.

This chain connects TRBV9 to TRBJ2-1; 8 bases fit TRBD2. This CDR3 contains 15 residues. V was pared by 0 bases and J by 7 bases, with 6 bases of the junction left unmatched. CDR1 and CDR2 from the germline V gene are SGDLS and YYNGEE. This chain's CDR3 is CASSVAQRERNEQFF. The CDR3 bases are TGTGCCAGCAGCGTAGCCCAGCGGGAGAGGAATGAGCAGTTCTTC.

This clone was seen a handful of times. The gene calls are TRBV7-9 and TRBJ2-2, with D possibly being TRBD2 (5 bases). Trimming removed 5 bases from V and 2 bases from J, with 15 bases in between. This CDR3 region has 16 residues. Per the germline V gene, CDR1 is SEHNR and CDR2 is FQNEAQ (reference sequence). The CDR3 protein is CASSPGEGSNTGELFF. In DNA, the CDR3 is TGTGCCAGCAGCCCCGGGGAAGGTTCTAACACCGGGGAGCTGTTTTTT.

The chain recombines TRBV12-3 or TRBV12-4 with TRBJ2-7; D unresolved. V was clipped by 6 bases and J by 5 bases, with 14 bases between them. This CDR3 is 13 amino acids long. The CDR3 DNA reads TGTGCCAGCAGGGAGACGGGTTACCACGAGCAGTACTTC. The encoded protein is CASRETGYHEQYF.

This chain connects TRBV3-1 (or the pseudogene TRBV3-2) to TRBJ1-1, with 11 bases fitting TRBD1. With 7 bases clipped from V and 4 bases from J, the junction kept 14 bases outside the gene matches. The CDR3 contains 17 residues. The germline V gene has CDR1 LGHDT and CDR2 YNNKEL (reference sequence). CDR3 sequence reads: CASTHARTGGASTEAFF. The CDR3 DNA follows: TGTGCCAGCACCCACGCAAGGACAGGGGGCGCTAGCACTGAAGCTTTCTTT.

This clone was counted once. This sequence joins TRBV25-1 and TRBJ2-2; D remains unclear. The V gene lost 3 bases and the J gene lost 1 base, with 12 bases spanning the gap. The germline V gene has CDR1 MGHDK and CDR2 SYGVNS. The CDR3 runs to 16 residues. CDR3 coding DNA: TGTGCCAGCAGTGACTTTCCCACACAGAACACCGGGGAGCTGTTTTTT. Translated: CASSDFPTQNTGELFF.

V is TRBV6-4 and J is TRBJ2-1, with 11 bases aligning to TRBD1. Germline assignment: CDR1 MRHNA and CDR2 SNTAGT. V trimming: 3 bases; J trimming: 5 bases; junction bases outside the gene matches: 6. The CDR3 runs to 16 residues. CDR3 sequence reads: CASSEEDRGPHNEQFF. The CDR3 nucleotides read TGTGCCAGCAGTGAGGAGGACAGGGGGCCCCACAATGAGCAGTTCTTC.

The chain carries TRBV6-2 or TRBV6-3 and TRBJ2-2; tentatively, D is TRBD2 (6 bases). The CDR3 loop spans 17 amino acids. Germline V gene data show CDR1 as MNHEY and CDR2 as SVGEGT. Trimming took off 2 bases at V and 0 bases at J, with 13 bases between the two ends. CDR3 DNA sequence: TGTGCCAGCAGTTACCCTAAGGAGGGGCCGAACACCGGGGAGCTGTTTTTT. This gives the protein CASSYPKEGPNTGELFF.

The rearrangement joins TRBV30 to TRBJ2-2, with 8 bases aligning to TRBD2. Germline CDR1 and CDR2: GTSNPN and SVGIG (reference sequence). V lost 4 bases to trimming and J lost 3 bases; unmatched junction nucleotides: 7. The CDR3 sequence is 15 residues long. CDR3 amino acids: CAWNEQREYTGELFF. The CDR3 nucleotides read TGTGCCTGGAATGAACAGCGGGAGTACACCGGGGAGCTGTTTTTT.

Only a few counts were recorded for this clone. This chain connects TRBV7-9 to TRBJ2-2; a weak D match, TRBD1 (6 bases). Germline V CDR1 and CDR2: SEHNR, FQNEAQ (reference sequence). This CDR3 is 15 amino acids long. V dropped 4 bases and J dropped 6 bases, with 15 bases sitting between them. The CDR3: CASSSPTGFAGELFF. In nucleotides, the CDR3 is TGTGCCAGCAGCTCTCCAACAGGGTTCGCCGGGGAGCTGTTTTTT.

CDR3 sequence (DNA): TGTGCCATCAGTACAGCGGGAGGGTCCTACGAGCAGTACTTC. This gives the protein CAISTAGGSYEQYF. This chain connects TRBV10-3 to TRBJ2-7; 10 bases agree with TRBD2. This CDR3 is built from 14 residues. The junction had 2 bases not matched to a gene; V was cut back by 5 bases and J by 1 base. Per the germline V gene, CDR1 is ENHRY and CDR2 is SYGVKD.

This clone was found once. This sequence joins TRBV15 and TRBJ2-1, with no clear D. The CDR3 is made up of 14 amino acids. With 2 bases removed from V and 7 bases from J, the gap between germline ends came to 12 bases. The germline V gene has CDR1 LNHNV and CDR2 YYDKDF (reference sequence). CDR3 bases: TGTGCCACCAGCAGACTAGGCCCCACTAATGAGCAGTTCTTC. This encodes CATSRLGPTNEQFF.

In DNA form, the CDR3 reads TGTGCCAGCAGCAGGGGGCTGGACACTGAAGCTTTCTTT. Protein: CASSRGLDTEAFF. V gene TRBV4-2 combines with J gene TRBJ1-1; 7 bases are a match to TRBD1. From germline, CDR1 is LGHNA and CDR2 YNFKEQ. Germline trimming cut 5 bases from V and 3 bases from J; bases unmatched to any gene: 3. CDR3 length: 13 amino acids.

The V gene is TRBV7-2, the J gene TRBJ1-3; TRBD1 might be the D (5 bases). Trimming took 2 bases from V and 2 from J, leaving 7 bases between them. The V gene's germline CDR1 is SGHTA and CDR2 FQGNSA. This CDR3 has 14 residues. This chain's CDR3 is CASSLQGTGNTIYF. DNA for the CDR3: TGTGCCAGCAGCTTACAGGGTACTGGAAACACCATATATTTT.

This clone has only a few counts. This sequence joins TRBV19 and TRBJ1-2; 8 nucleotides line up with TRBD1. With V trimmed by 5 bases and J by 4 bases, 9 bases remained unmatched. The germline CDR1 and CDR2 sequences are LNHDA and SQIVND (reference sequence). The CDR3 has 15 residues. The CDR3 region has the DNA TGTGCCAGTAGTGCTAGACAGGGGCTTAGCTATGGCTACACCTTC. This translates into CASSARQGLSYGYTF.

The chain joins TRBV2 to TRBJ1-1; D is perhaps TRBD1 (5 bases). The germline gives CDR1 SNHLY, CDR2 FYNNEI. The V end was cut by 2 bases, the J end by 6 bases, with 10 bases between. CDR3 length equals 13 residues. The DNA for the CDR3 is TGTGCCAGCAGTGAATGGGGGGGAGCTGAAGCTTTCTTT. Amino acids: CASSEWGGAEAFF.

V gene TRBV28 combines with J gene TRBJ2-5; no reliable D call. V lost 2 bases, J lost 4 bases, and 14 bases lay in between. This CDR3 has 15 amino acids. CDR1 is MDHEN and CDR2 is SYDVKM in the germline V gene. This CDR3 reads CASSLETSSVETQYF. The CDR3 DNA reads TGTGCCAGCAGTTTAGAGACATCCTCGGTAGAGACCCAGTACTTC.

This chain uses TRBV5-1 with TRBJ1-1, with 10 bases lining up with TRBD1. The length of the CDR3 is 13 residues. V lost 4 bases, J lost 9 bases, and 6 bases stayed unmatched. CDR1 is SGHRS, CDR2 YFSETQ, per germline. The CDR3, as DNA: TGCGCCAGCAGCCTAGGACAGGGGGAGAAAGCTTTCTTT. This sequence encodes CASSLGQGEKAFF.

The chain combines TRBV2 with TRBJ2-3, with a weak D call TRBD2 (6 bases). V was cut by 1 base and J by 4 bases, with 9 bases left in between. The germline CDR1 and CDR2 sequences are SNHLY and FYNNEI. This CDR3 has 14 residues. This CDR3 is CASSEGRGSDTQYF. The CDR3 DNA reads as TGTGCCAGCAGTGAAGGACGGGGGTCAGATACGCAGTATTTT. Full variable domain (outside the CDR3, taken from reference TRBV2 and TRBJ2-3): EPEVTQTPSHQVTQMGQEVILRCVPISNHLYFYWYRQILGQKVEFLVSFYNNEISEKSEIFDDQFSVERPDGSNFTLKIRSTKLEDSAMYFCASSEGRGSDTQYFGPGTRLTVL.

The V and J genes are TRBV25-1 and TRBJ2-1; maybe TRBD2 (5 bases). Per germline, CDR1 MGHDK and CDR2 SYGVNS. This CDR3 contains 13 residues. Trimming removed 3 bases at V and 8 bases at J, with 11 bases between. The CDR3 DNA reads TGTGCCAGCAGTGACCTTACTAGGGATGAGCAGTTCTTC. Protein: CASSDLTRDEQFF. The entire variable domain, with the rest obtained from reference TRBV25-1 and TRBJ2-1, is as follows: EADIYQTPRYLVIGTGKKITLECSQTMGHDKMYWYQQDPGMELHLIHYSYGVNSTEKGDLSSESTVSRIRTEHFPLTLESARPSHTSQYLCASSDLTRDEQFFGPGTRLTVL.

The sample holds one count of this clone. V gene TRBV29-1 combines with J gene TRBJ2-7; 8 bases are shared with TRBD2. The ends lost 3 bases at V and 5 bases at J; junction bases unmatched: 3. The CDR3 runs 12 residues. Germline CDR1 reads SQVTM; CDR2 reads ANQGSEA. The CDR3 loop is CSVETSENEQYF. As DNA, the CDR3 is TGCAGCGTTGAGACTAGCGAGAACGAGCAGTACTTC.

V gene TRBV5-4 combines with J gene TRBJ1-2; 9 bases fit TRBD1. Trimming at V came to 4 bases and at J to 4 bases, leaving 8 bases not matched to a gene. The CDR3 spans 15 residues. Germline V lookup: CDR1 SGHNT, CDR2 YYREEE (reference sequence). Here the CDR3 reads CASSPPGQGSYGYTF. In DNA form, the CDR3 reads TGTGCCAGCAGCCCACCGGGACAGGGTTCCTATGGCTACACCTTC.

The table lists this clone with a count of one. This chain connects TRBV21-1 to TRBJ2-5; the table assigns TRBD1, which was not confirmed against the DNA. TRBV21-1 is a pseudogene segment. The length of the CDR3 is 14 residues. CDR3 residues: CASSKVTGRETQYF. As DNA, the CDR3 is TGTGCCAGCAGCAAAGTTACAGGGCGAGAGACCCAGTACTTC.

This chain joins TRBV4-2 and TRBJ2-1; 11 bases agree with TRBD1. CDR1 and CDR2 from the germline V gene are LGHNA and YNFKEQ. The CDR3 is made up of 16 amino acids. Trimming at V came to 0 bases and at J to 6 bases, leaving 4 bases not matched to a gene. CDR3: CASSQDPGTGGNEQFF. CDR3 nucleotides: TGTGCCAGCAGCCAAGATCCCGGGACAGGGGGCAATGAGCAGTTCTTC.